This is a list of T cell receptor beta chains from one sample in a study of cytomegalovirus exposure and HLA in healthy donors. This table comes from immunoSEQ multiplex PCR, and its TCRdb copy is limited to in-frame clones, with some not included. The sample contains some 120,000 clones, around 84% of which appear only once. The sequenced sample consisted of PBMCs. The receptor source for this set is a man younger than 40 in good health and CMV-seropositive. The CDR3 runs from the conserved cysteine through the conserved F or W. The order of the fields is J gene, clone size, V gene, D gene, CDR3 DNA, CDR3 protein. The D gene is left open where the match is weak. The size entry is marked missing in some rows and otherwise reads once, few, many or a size class.

J gene: TRBJ1-2
clone size: .
V gene: TRBV6-1
D gene: .
CDR3 DNA: TGTGCCAGCAGTGCGTGGGACACCGGTAACTATGGCTACACCTTC
CDR3 protein: CASSAWDTGNYGYTF

J gene: TRBJ1-6
clone size: .
V gene: TRBV6-5
D gene: TRBD1
CDR3 DNA: TGTGCCAGCAGTTCCCAGGGGGATTATAATTCACCCCTCCACTTT
CDR3 protein: CASSSQGDYNSPLHF

J gene: TRBJ2-1
clone size: .
V gene: TRBV4-1
D gene: TRBD2
CDR3 DNA: TGCGCCAGCAGCCTCAAACTAGCGGGGAGTGGGAATGAGCAGTTCTTC
CDR3 protein: CASSLKLAGSGNEQFF

J gene: TRBJ1-1
clone size: .
V gene: TRBV11-3
D gene: .
CDR3 DNA: TGTGCCAGCAGGTCGAGGGCACTCTGGAACACTGAAGCTTTCTTT
CDR3 protein: CASRSRALWNTEAFF

J gene: TRBJ2-5
clone size: .
V gene: TRBV9
D gene: TRBD2
CDR3 DNA: TGTGCCAGCAGCCCCGGGACTAGCGGTCAAGAGACCCAGTACTTC
CDR3 protein: CASSPGTSGQETQYF

J gene: TRBJ2-5
clone size: once
V gene: TRBV6-1
D gene: TRBD1
CDR3 DNA: TGTGCCAGCAGTGGACAGGGTTGGGTGGGCGAGACCCAGTACTTC
CDR3 protein: CASSGQGWVGETQYF

J gene: TRBJ2-3
clone size: .
V gene: TRBV7-2
D gene: TRBD2
CDR3 DNA: TGTGCCAGCAGCTCCCTCAGCGGGAGGGTCACAGATACGCAGTATTTT
CDR3 protein: CASSSLSGRVTDTQYF

J gene: TRBJ2-5
clone size: .
V gene: TRBV11-2
D gene: .
CDR3 DNA: TGTGCCAGCAGCTTAGAGAGGGGGGGATTAGAGACCCAGTACTTC
CDR3 protein: CASSLERGGLETQYF

J gene: TRBJ2-5
clone size: .
V gene: TRBV27
D gene: TRBD2
CDR3 DNA: TGTGCCAGCAGTCCACTAGCGGGAAGACAAGAGACCCAGTACTTC
CDR3 protein: CASSPLAGRQETQYF

J gene: TRBJ1-6
clone size: .
V gene: TRBV19
D gene: TRBD1
CDR3 DNA: TGTGCCAGTAGGCCGGGACAGGGTTATTCACCCCTCCACTTT
CDR3 protein: CASRPGQGYSPLHF

J gene: TRBJ1-4
clone size: .
V gene: TRBV7-9
D gene: .
CDR3 DNA: TGTGCCAGCAGCCACAGGGAAATGCGGGAAAAACTGTTTTTT
CDR3 protein: CASSHREMREKLFF

J gene: TRBJ1-1
clone size: few
V gene: TRBV15
D gene: .
CDR3 DNA: TGTGCCACCAGCCGGGGAATGAACACTGAAGCTTTCTTT
CDR3 protein: CATSRGMNTEAFF

J gene: TRBJ1-1
clone size: .
V gene: TRBV28
D gene: TRBD1
CDR3 DNA: TGTGCCAGCAGTTTCACAGGGGTAGCGAGCACTGAAGCTTTCTTT
CDR3 protein: CASSFTGVASTEAFF

J gene: TRBJ1-1
clone size: .
V gene: TRBV6-1
D gene: .
CDR3 DNA: TGTGCCAGCAGTGAATCCACTAGAATCGTGAACACTGAAGCTTTCTTT
CDR3 protein: CASSESTRIVNTEAFF

J gene: TRBJ1-1
clone size: once
V gene: TRBV2
D gene: .
CDR3 DNA: TGTGCCAGCAGTGGACGAGGAGACACTGAAGCTTTCTTT
CDR3 protein: CASSGRGDTEAFF

J gene: TRBJ1-3
clone size: .
V gene: TRBV4-1
D gene: TRBD1
CDR3 DNA: TGCGCCAGCAGCCAGGCCACCGGGACAGGGCGAAACACCATATATTTT
CDR3 protein: CASSQATGTGRNTIYF

J gene: TRBJ1-6
clone size: .
V gene: TRBV2
D gene: .
CDR3 DNA: TGTGCCAGCAGTGGGGCTCAGGGACAACCCCTCCACTTT
CDR3 protein: CASSGAQGQPLHF

J gene: TRBJ1-5
clone size: .
V gene: TRBV6-5
D gene: .
CDR3 DNA: TGTGCCAGCAGTCTGATAAGGGGTCAGCCCCAGCATTTT
CDR3 protein: CASSLIRGQPQHF

J gene: TRBJ2-1
clone size: .
V gene: TRBV5-1
D gene: .
CDR3 DNA: TGCGCCAGCAGCCCTGCGGGGAGCCGCAATGAGCAGTTCTTC
CDR3 protein: CASSPAGSRNEQFF

J gene: TRBJ2-1
clone size: .
V gene: TRBV5-1
D gene: TRBD1
CDR3 DNA: TGCGCCAGCAGCCCCGGGACAGGGAGGGACAATGAGCAGTTCTTC
CDR3 protein: CASSPGTGRDNEQFF

J gene: TRBJ1-2
clone size: .
V gene: TRBV29-1
D gene: .
CDR3 DNA: TGCAGCGTTGATAACATTTTATCTCGTGGCTACACCTTC
CDR3 protein: CSVDNILSRGYTF

J gene: TRBJ2-7
clone size: few
V gene: TRBV7-9
D gene: .
CDR3 DNA: TGTGCCAGCAGCTTAGTTACACCGCCCTACGAGCAGTACTTC
CDR3 protein: CASSLVTPPYEQYF